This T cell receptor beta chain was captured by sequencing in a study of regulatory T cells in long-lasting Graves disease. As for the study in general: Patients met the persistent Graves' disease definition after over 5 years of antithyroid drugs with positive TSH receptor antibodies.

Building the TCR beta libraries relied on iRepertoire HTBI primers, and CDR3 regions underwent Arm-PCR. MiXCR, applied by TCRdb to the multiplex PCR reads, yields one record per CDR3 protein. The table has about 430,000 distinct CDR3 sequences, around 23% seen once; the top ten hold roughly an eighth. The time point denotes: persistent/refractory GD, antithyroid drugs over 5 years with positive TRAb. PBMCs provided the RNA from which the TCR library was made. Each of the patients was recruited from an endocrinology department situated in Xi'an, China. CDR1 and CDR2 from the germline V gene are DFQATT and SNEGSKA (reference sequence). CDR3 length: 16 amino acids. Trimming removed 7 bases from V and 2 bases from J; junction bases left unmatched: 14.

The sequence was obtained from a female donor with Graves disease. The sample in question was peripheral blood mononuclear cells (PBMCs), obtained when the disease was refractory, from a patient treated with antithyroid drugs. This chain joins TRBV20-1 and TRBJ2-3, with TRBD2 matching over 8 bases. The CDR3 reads CSVDDSGRDYTDTQYF. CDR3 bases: TGCAGTGTTGACGACAGCGGGAGAGACTACACAGATACGCAGTATTTT.